This TCR beta chain was identified during a study of beta chain features in type 1 diabetes. Background on the study: All samples together contributed 90 million to 130 million sorted cells for examination. General study results and limits: Across all four CD4+ subsets, people with type 1 diabetes showed modestly shorter TCRB CDR3s. It was possible that PCR favored shorter templates, equally so in patients and controls. Researchers reported that naive, central memory and Treg TCRB repertoires appeared more similar in patients than in healthy donors.

Concerning this clone itself: Its target is unknown.

Since all of the isolated RNA was reverse transcribed, expressed TCRB transcripts were what got sequenced. Here immunoSEQ multiplex PCR was the method, and the copy in TCRdb shows in-frame clones only, minus some. The sample holds around 70,000 clones, nearly 50% seen once. V was cut by 0 bases and J by 2 bases, with 7 bases left in between. The CDR3 consists of 14 residues. Germline values: CDR1 KGHSH, CDR2 LQKENI. The clonotype was recovered from a man aged 30 to 39 with type 1 diabetes. Sequences were obtained from central memory CD4+ T cells from blood. This sequence joins TRBV18 and TRBJ1-2; D is undetermined. The DNA for the CDR3 is TGTGCCAGCTCACCACCTCTCAGAAACTATGGCTACACCTTC. It is translated as CASSPPLRNYGYTF.